The present TCR beta chain was sequenced within a study of T cell repertoires in cytomegalovirus infection. Across the whole study: Both a matching HLA type and CMV infection were indicated by public TCR beta signatures.

Study results and limitations: Frequencies of public TCR beta families were cumulated, and this identified carriers of CMV plus the relevant HLA. CMV-specific HLA-C-restricted TCR beta clonotypes dominated the ex vivo response.

As concerns this clonotype: Its antigen is as yet unknown.

TCRdb reprocessed the reads via MiXCR and lists one record per CDR3 protein. The repertoire has 650,000 to 850,000 distinct CDR3 sequences, almost 30% of them found once; the top ten carry around 14%. The sequencing here drew on cultured CD8+ T cells from PBMCs, taken from culture after CMV antigen stimulation. This clonotype was sampled from a human donor in good health (CMV status not recorded). Some clones in this sample may be carry-over from other donors' samples.

The CDR3 sequence: CASSYGGELVSEQFF. The CDR3 nucleotides read TGTGCCAGCAGTTATGGTGGGGAACTAGTCAGTGAGCAGTTCTTC. The V and J genes are TRBV6-6 and TRBJ2-1, with a tentative D call TRBD2 (5 bases). Germline-derived CDR1 and CDR2 are MNHNY and SVGAGI (reference sequence). CDR3 length: 15 amino acids. Trimming stripped 3 bases from V and 9 bases from J, with 18 bases between.